The T cell receptor (beta chain) under discussion was sequenced for a study of OX40 agonist ivuxolimab in advanced cancers. General study points: The CD4+ and CD8+ T cells in the blood had expanded clonally by week 6 at 0.1 to 3.0 mg/kg. Part of the nonresponder group also had normalized T-cell clonal expansion that was low.

The table came from immunoSEQ multiplex PCR; TCRdb's copy has only in-frame clones and leaves some out. The sample lists 30,000 to 45,000 clones, over 70% seen once, with 32% in the top ten. About this clone itself: Its specificity is not known.

The CDR3 runs to 12 residues. V lost 7 bases, J lost 8 bases, and 11 bases lay in between. CDR1 and CDR2 (germline): SNHLY, FYNNEI. The rearrangement uses TRBV2 and TRBJ2-2; D remains ambiguous. This TCR derives from an adult with an advanced solid tumor such as melanoma, head and neck, liver or kidney cancer. The sequenced sample was CD4+ or CD8+ T cells sorted from blood, obtained in a trial of the OX40 agonist ivuxolimab. For the CDR3, the DNA is TGTGCCAGCATCCTCCTCACTGGGGAGCTGTTTTTT. Translating it yields CASILLTGELFF.